This TCR beta chain comes out of a study of a mutant IDH1 vaccine in newly diagnosed glioma. Study-level background: Patients had received radiotherapy, temozolomide, or both previously, most receiving both.

TCRdb's table, derived via immunoSEQ multiplex PCR, lists solely in-frame clones and lacks some. The repertoire holds fewer than 65,000 clones, with 60% to 85% as singletons. The CDR3 totals 15 residues. Trimming took 4 bases from V and 7 from J; bases not matched to a gene: 5. In germline, CDR1 is SGHNT, CDR2 YYREEE (reference sequence). Time point reported: baseline, week 1 (first vaccination visit). Treatment of the sample: pre-vaccination baseline after standard-of-care therapy. The study enrolled donors with new WHO grade 3 or 4 IDH1-mutant, ATRX-lost astrocytomas. The source material was PBMCs, sampled from a glioma patient treated with radiotherapy, temozolomide or both. The V and J genes are TRBV5-4 and TRBJ2-2, with TRBD2 matching 12 bases. The origin of this receptor is a woman in her thirties or forties with glioma. CDR3 sequence (DNA): TGTGCCAGCAGCCAAGGACTAGCGGGGATCGGGGAGCTGTTTTTT. Amino acid sequence: CASSQGLAGIGELFF.